This T cell receptor beta chain was obtained from a study of cytomegalovirus exposure and HLA in healthy donors. Findings and caveats of the study: It was shown in a later analysis that HLA-associated TCR beta chains were more clonally expanded than other, equally common chains. Using a false discovery rate of 0.05, a later analysis showed that 15,000 to 20,000 TCR beta sequences were associated with HLA alleles. A later analysis linked a missense DCLRE1C variant to TCR beta V- and J-gene trimming.

It was with 60 Vbeta and 13 Jbeta primers that the PCR ran. Data came from immunoSEQ multiplex PCR; TCRdb stores just in-frame clones and leaves some out. Here the sample spans 110,000 or so clones, approximately 69% being singletons. For this clone: Its matching antigen is unknown.

V shed 3 bases, J shed 0 bases, and the junction held 2 bases outside the gene matches. Per the germline V gene, CDR1 is SGHNT and CDR2 is YYREEE (reference sequence). There are 14 residues in the CDR3. The specimen was PBMCs. The TCR comes from a man aged 25-40 years in good health and CMV-seronegative. The gene calls are TRBV5-4 and TRBJ1-2, with TRBD1 identical over 7 bases. This CDR3 is CASSSGQTNYGYTF. DNA for the CDR3: TGTGCCAGCAGCTCGGGACAGACTAACTATGGCTACACCTTC.